This TCR beta chain was recorded in a study of CD8 T cells in ankylosing spondylitis. Whole-study findings and limits: Disease-linked clones proved CD8+ and comparatively uncommon in peripheral blood. Reports say disease-linked clones showed up significantly more in matched ankylosing spondylitis synovial fluid. A TCR beta motif made of 7 to 9 highly homologous variants seemed typical of ankylosing spondylitis blood.

Researchers built TCR beta libraries using quantitative 5'-RACE with molecular barcodes. TCRdb independently ran MiXCR on the 5' RACE reads; one entry per CDR3 protein. The table includes roughly 180,000 distinct CDR3 sequences, about an eighth detected once. This clonotype showed up many times. Its matching antigen is unknown. The receptor was isolated from a female donor with ankylosing spondylitis or in good health (not recorded which). Sequenced: blood, either unsorted or a sorted T cell fraction (not recorded which).

The CDR3 sequence: CATSFGGRASDTQYF. DNA of the CDR3: TGTGCCACCAGTTTTGGCGGGAGGGCCTCAGATACGCAGTATTTT. The chain is built from TRBV24-1 and TRBJ2-3, with 9 bases identical to TRBD2. The CDR3 has 15 amino acids. The junction had 7 bases not matched to a gene; V was cut back by 6 bases and J by 4 bases. The germline gives CDR1 KGHDR, CDR2 SFDVKD.